This T cell receptor beta chain appears in the sequencing data of a study of cytomegalovirus exposure and HLA in healthy donors. Amplification used 60 Vbeta primers and 13 Jbeta primers. Some clones are missing from TCRdb's copy, which holds only in-frame ones; the method was immunoSEQ multiplex PCR. The table includes over 45,000 clones, around 83% detected once. The V end was cut by 4 bases, the J end by 6 bases, with 7 bases between. The CDR3 totals 12 residues. Germline CDR1 is SGHDT and CDR2 is YYEEEE. This sequence was found in a man aged 25-40 years in good health and CMV-seronegative. Sequencing was performed on PBMCs. The V and J genes are TRBV5-6 and TRBJ2-2; D unclear. The CDR3 region is CASSLPPGELFF. CDR3 DNA: TGTGCCAGCAGCCTTCCCCCCGGGGAGCTGTTTTTT.